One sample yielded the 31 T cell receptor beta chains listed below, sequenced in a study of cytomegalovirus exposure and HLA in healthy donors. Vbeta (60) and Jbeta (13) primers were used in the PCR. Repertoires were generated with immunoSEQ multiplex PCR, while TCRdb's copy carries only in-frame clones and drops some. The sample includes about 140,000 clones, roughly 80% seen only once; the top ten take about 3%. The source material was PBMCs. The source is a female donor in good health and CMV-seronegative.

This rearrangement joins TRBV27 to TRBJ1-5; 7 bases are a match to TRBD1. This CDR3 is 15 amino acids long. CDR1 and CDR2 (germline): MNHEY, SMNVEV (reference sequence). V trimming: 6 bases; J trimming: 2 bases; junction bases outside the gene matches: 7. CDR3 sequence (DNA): TGTGCCAGCAGAAAATACAGGGGTGGCAATCAGCCCCAGCATTTT. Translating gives CASRKYRGGNQPQHF.

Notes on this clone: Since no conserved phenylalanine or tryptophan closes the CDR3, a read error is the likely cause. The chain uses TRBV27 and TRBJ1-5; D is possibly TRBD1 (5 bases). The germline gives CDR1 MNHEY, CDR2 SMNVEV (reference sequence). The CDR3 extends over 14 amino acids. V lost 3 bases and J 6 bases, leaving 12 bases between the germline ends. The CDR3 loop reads CASSFTREGQPQHL. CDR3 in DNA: TGTGCCAGCAGTTTCACCAGGGAAGGTCAGCCCCAGCATCTT.

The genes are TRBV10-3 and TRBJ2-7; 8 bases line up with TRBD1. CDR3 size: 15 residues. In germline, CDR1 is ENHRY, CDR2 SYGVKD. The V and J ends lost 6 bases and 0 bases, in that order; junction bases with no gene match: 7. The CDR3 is CAIRGQGSSSYEQYF. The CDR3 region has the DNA TGTGCCATCAGAGGACAGGGATCGAGCTCCTACGAGCAGTACTTC.

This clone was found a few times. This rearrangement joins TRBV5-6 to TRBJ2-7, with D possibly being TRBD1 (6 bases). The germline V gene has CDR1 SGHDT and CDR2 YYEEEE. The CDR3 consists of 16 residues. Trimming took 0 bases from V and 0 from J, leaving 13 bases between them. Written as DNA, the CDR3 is TGTGCCAGCAGCTTGGGTTTGGGACACAGCTCCTACGAGCAGTACTTC. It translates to CASSLGLGHSSYEQYF.

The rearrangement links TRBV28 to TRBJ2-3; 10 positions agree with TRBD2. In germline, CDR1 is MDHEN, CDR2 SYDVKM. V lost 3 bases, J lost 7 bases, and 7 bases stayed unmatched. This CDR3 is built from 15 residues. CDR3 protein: CASSFVSGGSYTQYF. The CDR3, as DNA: TGTGCCAGCAGTTTTGTTAGCGGGGGGTCATATACGCAGTATTTT.

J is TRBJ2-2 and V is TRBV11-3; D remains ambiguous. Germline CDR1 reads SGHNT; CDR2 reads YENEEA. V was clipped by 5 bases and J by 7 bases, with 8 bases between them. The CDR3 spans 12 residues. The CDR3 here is CASSPRIGELFF. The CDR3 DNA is TGTGCCAGCAGCCCGAGGATCGGGGAGCTGTTTTTT.

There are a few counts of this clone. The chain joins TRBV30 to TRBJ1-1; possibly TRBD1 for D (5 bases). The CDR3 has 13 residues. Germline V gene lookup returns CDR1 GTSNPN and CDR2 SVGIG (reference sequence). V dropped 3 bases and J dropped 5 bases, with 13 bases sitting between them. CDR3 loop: CAWSSRVRTEAFF. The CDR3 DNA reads TGTGCCTGGAGCTCCAGGGTGAGGACTGAAGCTTTCTTT.

The CDR3 loop is CAISEPGQGDEKLFF. In nucleotides, the CDR3 is TGTGCCATCAGTGAGCCGGGACAGGGAGATGAAAAACTGTTTTTT. The chain joins TRBV10-3 to TRBJ1-4, with 9 nucleotides matching TRBD1. The germline CDR1 and CDR2 sequences are ENHRY and SYGVKD. V was clipped by 2 bases and J by 6 bases; unmatched bases: 4. This CDR3 has 15 residues.

CDR3 nucleotides: TGCGCCAGCAGCCCAGAAAGGGACAGGGAGATCAATGAGCAGTTCTTC. Its translation: CASSPERDREINEQFF. The rearrangement uses TRBV4-1 and TRBJ2-1; 9 bases are a match to TRBD1. The V gene end was trimmed by 4 bases and the J gene end by 6 bases; junction bases not matched to a gene: 10. Germline-derived CDR1 and CDR2 are MGHRA and YSYEKL. The CDR3 contains 16 residues.

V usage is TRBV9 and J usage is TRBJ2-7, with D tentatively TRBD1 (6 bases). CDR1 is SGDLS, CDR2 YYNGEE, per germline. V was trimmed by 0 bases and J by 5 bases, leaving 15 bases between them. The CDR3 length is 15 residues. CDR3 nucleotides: TGTGCCAGCAGCGTAGCTTCGGGCAGGGGCGACGAGCAGTACTTC. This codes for CASSVASGRGDEQYF. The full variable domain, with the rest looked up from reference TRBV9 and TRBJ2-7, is DSGVTQTPKHLITATGQRVTLRCSPRSGDLSVYWYQQSLDQGLQFLIQYYNGEERAKGNILERFSAQQFPDLHSELNLSSLELGDSALYFCASSVASGRGDEQYFGPGTRLTVT.

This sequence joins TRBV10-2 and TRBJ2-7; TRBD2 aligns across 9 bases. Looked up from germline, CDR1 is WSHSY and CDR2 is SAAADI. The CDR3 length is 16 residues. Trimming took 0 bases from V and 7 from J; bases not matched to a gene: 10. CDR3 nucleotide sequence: TGCGCCAGCAGTGAGTCGATGGCGGGAGGGCCCAGAGAGCAGTACTTC. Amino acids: CASSESMAGGPREQYF.

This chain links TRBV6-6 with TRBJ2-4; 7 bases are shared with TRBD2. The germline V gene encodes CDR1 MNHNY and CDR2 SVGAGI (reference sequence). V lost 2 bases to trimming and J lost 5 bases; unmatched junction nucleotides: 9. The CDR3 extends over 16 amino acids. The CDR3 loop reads CASSYSGGDGENIQYF. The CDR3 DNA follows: TGTGCCAGCAGTTACAGTGGGGGGGACGGGGAAAACATTCAGTACTTC.

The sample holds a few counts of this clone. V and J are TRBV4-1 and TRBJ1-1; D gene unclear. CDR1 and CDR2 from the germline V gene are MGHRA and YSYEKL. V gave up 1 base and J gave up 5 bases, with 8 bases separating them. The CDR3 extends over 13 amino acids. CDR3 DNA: TGCGCCAGCAGCCAAGGCCAGTGGACTGAAGCTTTCTTT. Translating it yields CASSQGQWTEAFF.

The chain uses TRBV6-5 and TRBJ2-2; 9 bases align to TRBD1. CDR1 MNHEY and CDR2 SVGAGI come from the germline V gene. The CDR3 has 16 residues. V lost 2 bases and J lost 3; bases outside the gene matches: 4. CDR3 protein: CASSYAQGAHTGELFF. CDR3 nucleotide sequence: TGTGCCAGCAGTTACGCACAGGGGGCGCACACCGGGGAGCTGTTTTTT.

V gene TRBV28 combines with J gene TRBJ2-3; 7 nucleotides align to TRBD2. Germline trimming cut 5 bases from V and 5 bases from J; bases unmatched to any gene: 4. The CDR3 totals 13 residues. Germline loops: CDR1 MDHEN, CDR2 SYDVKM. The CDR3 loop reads CASSAPGGDTQYF. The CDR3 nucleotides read TGTGCCAGCAGTGCCCCGGGAGGAGATACGCAGTATTTT. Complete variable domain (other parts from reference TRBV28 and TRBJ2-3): DVKVTQSSRYLVKRTGEKVFLECVQDMDHENMFWYRQDPGLGLRLIYFSYDVKMKEKGDIPEGYSVSREKKERFSLILESASTNQTSMYLCASSAPGGDTQYFGPGTRLTVL.

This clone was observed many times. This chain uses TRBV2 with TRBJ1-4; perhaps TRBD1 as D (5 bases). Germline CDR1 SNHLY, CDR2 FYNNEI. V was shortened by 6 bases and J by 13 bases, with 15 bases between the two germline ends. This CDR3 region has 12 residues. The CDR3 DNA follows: TGTGCCAGCAGAATAGGGGCTATTGGACTGTTTTTT. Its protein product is CASRIGAIGLFF. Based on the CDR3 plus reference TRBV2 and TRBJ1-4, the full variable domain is EPEVTQTPSHQVTQMGQEVILRCVPISNHLYFYWYRQILGQKVEFLVSFYNNEISEKSEIFDDQFSVERPDGSNFTLKIRSTKLEDSAMYFCASRIGAIGLFFGSGTQLSVL.

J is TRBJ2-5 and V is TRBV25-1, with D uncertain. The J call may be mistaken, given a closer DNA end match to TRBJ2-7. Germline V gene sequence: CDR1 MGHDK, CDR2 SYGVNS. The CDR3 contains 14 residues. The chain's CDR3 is CASSDPSKLYEQYF. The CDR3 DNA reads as TGTGCCAGCAGTGACCCTTCTAAGCTGTACGAGCAGTACTTC.

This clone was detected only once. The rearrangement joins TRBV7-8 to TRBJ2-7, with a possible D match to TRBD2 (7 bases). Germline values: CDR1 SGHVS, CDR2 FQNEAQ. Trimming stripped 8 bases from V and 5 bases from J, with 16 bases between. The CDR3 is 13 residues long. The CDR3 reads CASRIKGGNEQYF. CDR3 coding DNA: TGTGCCAGCCGGATAAAGGGGGGGAACGAGCAGTACTTC.

Here the CDR3 DNA reads TGTGCCACCACCAATGGCAATCAGCCCCAGCATTTT. Translated: CATTNGNQPQHF. The chain carries TRBV15 and TRBJ1-5; no firm D call. V gave up 7 bases and J gave up 2 bases, with 6 bases separating them. CDR1 is LNHNV and CDR2 is YYDKDF in the germline V gene (reference sequence). The CDR3 spans 12 residues.

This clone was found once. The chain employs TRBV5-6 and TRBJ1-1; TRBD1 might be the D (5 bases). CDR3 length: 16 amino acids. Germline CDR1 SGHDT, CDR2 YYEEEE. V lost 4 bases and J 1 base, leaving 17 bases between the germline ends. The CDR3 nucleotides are TGTGCCAGCAGCCCCCAGGTTGGGAGGGGGAACACTGAAGCTTTCTTT. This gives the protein CASSPQVGRGNTEAFF.

The CDR3, as DNA: TGTGCCACCCGAGGCGGCTCTGGAAACACCATATATTTT. Its translation: CATRGGSGNTIYF. The rearrangement links TRBV28 to TRBJ1-3; D gene uncertain. The ends were cut back, 10 bases at V and 0 bases at J, with 10 bases in the middle. CDR3 size: 13 residues. Germline CDR1 reads MDHEN; CDR2 reads SYDVKM.

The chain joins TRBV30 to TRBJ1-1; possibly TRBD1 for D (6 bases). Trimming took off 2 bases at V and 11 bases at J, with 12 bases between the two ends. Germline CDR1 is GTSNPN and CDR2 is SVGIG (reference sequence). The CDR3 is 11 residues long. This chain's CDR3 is CAWSRTGPAFF. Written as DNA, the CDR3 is TGTGCCTGGAGTAGAACAGGGCCCGCTTTCTTT.

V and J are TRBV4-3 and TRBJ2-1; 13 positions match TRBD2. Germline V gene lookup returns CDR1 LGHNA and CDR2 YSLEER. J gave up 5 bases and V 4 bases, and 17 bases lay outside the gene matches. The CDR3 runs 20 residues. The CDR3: CASSLRIGTSGIYQDNEQFF. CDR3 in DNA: TGCGCCAGCAGCCTCAGGATCGGGACTAGCGGGATATATCAGGACAATGAGCAGTTCTTC.

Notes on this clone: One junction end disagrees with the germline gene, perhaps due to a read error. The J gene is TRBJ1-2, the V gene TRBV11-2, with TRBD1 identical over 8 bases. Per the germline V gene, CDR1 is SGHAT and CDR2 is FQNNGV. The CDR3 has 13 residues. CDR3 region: CASSIDRGYGYTF. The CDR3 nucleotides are TGTGCCAGCAGCATAGACAGGGGTTACGGCTACACCTTC.

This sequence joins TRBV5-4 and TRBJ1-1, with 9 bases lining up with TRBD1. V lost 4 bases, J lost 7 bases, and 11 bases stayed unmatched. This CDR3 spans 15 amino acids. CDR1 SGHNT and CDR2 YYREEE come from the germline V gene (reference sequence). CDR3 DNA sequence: TGTGCCAGCAGCGGAAGGGGACAGGGCATCAATGAAGCTTTCTTT. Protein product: CASSGRGQGINEAFF.

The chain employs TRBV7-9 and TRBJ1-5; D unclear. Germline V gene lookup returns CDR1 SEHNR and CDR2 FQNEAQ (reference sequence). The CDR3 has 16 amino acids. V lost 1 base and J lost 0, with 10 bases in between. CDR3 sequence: CASSLGGSNSNQPQHF. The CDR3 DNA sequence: TGTGCCAGCAGCTTAGGCGGCAGCAATAGCAATCAGCCCCAGCATTTT.

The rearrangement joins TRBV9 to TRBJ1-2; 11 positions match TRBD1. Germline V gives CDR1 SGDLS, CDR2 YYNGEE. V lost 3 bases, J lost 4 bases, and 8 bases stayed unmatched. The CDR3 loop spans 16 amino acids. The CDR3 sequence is CASSGQRTGGGYGYTF. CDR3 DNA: TGTGCCAGCAGCGGACAAAGGACAGGGGGCGGCTATGGCTACACCTTC.

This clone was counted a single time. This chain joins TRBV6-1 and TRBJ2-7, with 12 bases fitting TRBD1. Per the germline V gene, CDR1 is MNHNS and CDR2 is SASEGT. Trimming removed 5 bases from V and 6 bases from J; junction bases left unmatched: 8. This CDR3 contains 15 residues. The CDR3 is CASSTGTGGHTEQYF. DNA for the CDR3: TGTGCCAGCAGTACCGGGACAGGGGGCCACACCGAGCAGTACTTC.

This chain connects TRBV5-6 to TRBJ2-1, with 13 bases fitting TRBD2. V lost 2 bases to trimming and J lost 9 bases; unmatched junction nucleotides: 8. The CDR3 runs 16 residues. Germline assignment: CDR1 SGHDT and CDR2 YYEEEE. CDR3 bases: TGTGCCAGCAGCTTCTACGGACTAGCGGGAGTTCTTGAGCAGTTCTTC. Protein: CASSFYGLAGVLEQFF.

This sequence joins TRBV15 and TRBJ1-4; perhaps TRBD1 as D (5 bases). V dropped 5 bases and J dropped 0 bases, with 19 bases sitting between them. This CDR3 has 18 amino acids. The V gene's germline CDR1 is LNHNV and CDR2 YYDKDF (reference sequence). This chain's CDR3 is CATSAPRGGLATNEKLFF. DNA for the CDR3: TGTGCCACCAGCGCCCCGCGGGGGGGGTTGGCAACTAATGAAAAACTGTTTTTT.

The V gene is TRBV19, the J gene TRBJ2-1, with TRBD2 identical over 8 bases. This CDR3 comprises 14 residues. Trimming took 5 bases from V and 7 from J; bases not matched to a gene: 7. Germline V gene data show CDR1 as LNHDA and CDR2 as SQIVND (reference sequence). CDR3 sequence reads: CASSVSGSGNEQFF. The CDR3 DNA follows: TGTGCCAGTAGTGTCAGCGGGAGCGGGAATGAGCAGTTCTTC.